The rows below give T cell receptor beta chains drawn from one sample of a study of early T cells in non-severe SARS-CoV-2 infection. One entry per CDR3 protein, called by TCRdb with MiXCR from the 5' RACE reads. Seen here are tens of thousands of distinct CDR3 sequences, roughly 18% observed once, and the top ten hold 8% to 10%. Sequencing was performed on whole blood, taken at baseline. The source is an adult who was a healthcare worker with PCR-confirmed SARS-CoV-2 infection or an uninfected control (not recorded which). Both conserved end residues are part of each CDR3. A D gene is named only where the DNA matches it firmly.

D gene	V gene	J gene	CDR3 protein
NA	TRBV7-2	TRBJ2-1	CASSLAGRVSYNEQLF
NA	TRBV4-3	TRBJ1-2	CASSRRDYGYTF
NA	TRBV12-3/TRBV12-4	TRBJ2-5	CASSRGVETQYF
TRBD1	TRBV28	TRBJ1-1	CATTRGIGRGQRSTEAFF
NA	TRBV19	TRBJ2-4	CASSTGTDRPHIQYF
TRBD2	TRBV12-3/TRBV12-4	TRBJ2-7	CASRTTGGGLYEQYF
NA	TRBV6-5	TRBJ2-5	CASSTRGRTETQYF
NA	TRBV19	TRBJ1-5	CASSPLRGNQPQHF
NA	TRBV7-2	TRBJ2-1	CASSYTLWGDFPREQFF
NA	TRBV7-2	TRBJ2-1	CASSQGRGNEQFF
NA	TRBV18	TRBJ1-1	CASSPAGNTEASF
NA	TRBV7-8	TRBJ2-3	CASSFGARGTDTQYF
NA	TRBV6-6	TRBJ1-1	CASSSTDRRSVEAFF
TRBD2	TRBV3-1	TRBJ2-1	CASSQVLAGVNEQFF
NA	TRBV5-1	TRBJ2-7	CASSLEAIYEQYF
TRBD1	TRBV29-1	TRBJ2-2	CSVRTGRAGELFF
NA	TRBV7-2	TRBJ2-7	CASSSRRVYEQYF